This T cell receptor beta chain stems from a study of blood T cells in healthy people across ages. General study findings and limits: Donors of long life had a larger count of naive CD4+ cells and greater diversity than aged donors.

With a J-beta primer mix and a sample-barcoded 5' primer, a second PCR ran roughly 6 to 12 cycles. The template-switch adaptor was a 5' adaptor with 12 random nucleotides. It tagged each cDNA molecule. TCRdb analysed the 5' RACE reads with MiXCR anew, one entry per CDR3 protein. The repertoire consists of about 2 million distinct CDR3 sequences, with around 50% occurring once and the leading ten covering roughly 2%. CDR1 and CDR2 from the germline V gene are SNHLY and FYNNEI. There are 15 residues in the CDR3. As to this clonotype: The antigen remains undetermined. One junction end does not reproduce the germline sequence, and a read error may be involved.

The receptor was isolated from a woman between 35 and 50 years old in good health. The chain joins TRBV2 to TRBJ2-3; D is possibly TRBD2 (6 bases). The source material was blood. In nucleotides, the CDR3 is TGTGCCAGCAGAGAAGGGAGGCTCCTAGGGTATACGCAGTATTTT. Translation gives CASREGRLLGYTQYF.